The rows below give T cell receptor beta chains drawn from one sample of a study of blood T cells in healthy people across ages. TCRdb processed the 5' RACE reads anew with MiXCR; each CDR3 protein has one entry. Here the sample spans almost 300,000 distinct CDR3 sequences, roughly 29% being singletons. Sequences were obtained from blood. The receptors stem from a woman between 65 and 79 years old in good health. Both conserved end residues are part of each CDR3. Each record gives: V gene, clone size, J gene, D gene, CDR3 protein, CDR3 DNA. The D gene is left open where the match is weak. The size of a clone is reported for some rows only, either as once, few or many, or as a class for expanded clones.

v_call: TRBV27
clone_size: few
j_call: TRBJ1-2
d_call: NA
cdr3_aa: CASSLEGTYGYTF
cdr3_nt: TGTGCCAGCAGTTTAGAGGGGACCTATGGCTACACCTTC

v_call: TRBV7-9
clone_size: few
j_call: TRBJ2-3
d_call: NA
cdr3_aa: CASSLGFIRTDTQYF
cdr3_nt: TGTGCCAGCAGCTTAGGTTTTATTCGCACAGATACGCAGTATTTT

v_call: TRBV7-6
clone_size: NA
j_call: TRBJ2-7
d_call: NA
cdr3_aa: CASSLNSGSGQITGEQYF
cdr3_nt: TGTGCCAGCAGCTTAAACTCGGGGTCCGGTCAGATAACAGGCGAGCAGTACTTC

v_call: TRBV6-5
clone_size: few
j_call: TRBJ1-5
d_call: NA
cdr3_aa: CASSTVDQPQHF
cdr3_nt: TGTGCCAGCAGCACGGTAGATCAGCCCCAGCATTTT

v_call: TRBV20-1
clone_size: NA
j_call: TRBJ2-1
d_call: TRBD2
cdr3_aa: CSARTSSSSYNEQFF
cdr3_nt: TGCAGTGCTCGGACTAGCTCGAGCTCCTACAATGAGCAGTTCTTC

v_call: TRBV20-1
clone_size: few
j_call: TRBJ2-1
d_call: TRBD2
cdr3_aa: CSARVREGRGTFF
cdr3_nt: TGCAGTGCTAGAGTGCGGGAGGGCCGCGGGACGTTCTTC

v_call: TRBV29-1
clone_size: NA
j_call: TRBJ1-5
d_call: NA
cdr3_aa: CSVTQGSSNQPQHF
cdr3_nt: TGCAGCGTAACCCAGGGGAGTAGCAATCAGCCCCAGCATTTT

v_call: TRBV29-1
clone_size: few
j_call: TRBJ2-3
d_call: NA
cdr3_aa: CSVEDPTPDTQYF
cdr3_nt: TGCAGCGTTGAAGACCCAACCCCGGATACGCAGTATTTT

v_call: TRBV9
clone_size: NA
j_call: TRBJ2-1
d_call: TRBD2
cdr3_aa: CASSVKGREAYNEQFF
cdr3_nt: TGTGCCAGCAGCGTAAAAGGGCGGGAGGCATACAATGAGCAGTTCTTC

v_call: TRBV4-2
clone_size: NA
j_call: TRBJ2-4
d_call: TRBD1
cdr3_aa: CASSQQDRGNLLAKNIQYF
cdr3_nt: TGTGCCAGCAGCCAGCAAGACAGGGGAAACCTTTTAGCCAAAAACATTCAGTACTTC

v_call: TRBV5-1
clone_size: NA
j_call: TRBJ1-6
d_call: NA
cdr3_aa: CASRKTGTSPNSPLHF
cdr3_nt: TGCGCCAGCAGAAAGACAGGAACGTCGCCCAATTCACCCCTCCACTTT

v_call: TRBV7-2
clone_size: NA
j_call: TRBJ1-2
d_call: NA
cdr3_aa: CASSFMRGYTF
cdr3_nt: TGTGCCAGCAGCTTTATGAGGGGCTACACCTTC

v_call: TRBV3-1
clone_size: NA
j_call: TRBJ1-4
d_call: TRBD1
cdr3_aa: CASSRRQGGEKLFF
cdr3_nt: TGTGCCAGCAGCCGCCGACAGGGAGGAGAAAAACTGTTTTTT

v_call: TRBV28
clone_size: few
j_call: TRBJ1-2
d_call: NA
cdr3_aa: CASSDHAYGYTF
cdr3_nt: TGTGCCAGCAGTGACCACGCTTATGGCTACACCTTC

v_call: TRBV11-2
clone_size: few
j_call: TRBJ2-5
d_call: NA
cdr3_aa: CASSPGLFPETQYF
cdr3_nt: TGTGCCAGCAGCCCAGGACTATTCCCTGAGACCCAGTACTTC

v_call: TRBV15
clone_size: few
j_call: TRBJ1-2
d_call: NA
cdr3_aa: CATSRGKDYGYTF
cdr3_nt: TGTGCCACCAGCAGAGGTAAGGACTATGGCTACACCTTC

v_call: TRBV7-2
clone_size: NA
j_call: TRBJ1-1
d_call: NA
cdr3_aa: CASSPWGSQMNTEAFF
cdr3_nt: TGTGCCAGCAGCCCATGGGGAAGCCAGATGAACACTGAAGCTTTCTTT

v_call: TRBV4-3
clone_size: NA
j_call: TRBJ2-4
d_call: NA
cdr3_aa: CASSQDRGWDIQCF
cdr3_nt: TGCGCCAGCAGCCAAGATAGGGGATGGGACATTCAGTGCTTC

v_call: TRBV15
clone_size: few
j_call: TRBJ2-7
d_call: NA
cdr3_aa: CATSRDASAKEQYF
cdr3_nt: TGTGCCACCAGCAGAGATGCAAGTGCTAAGGAGCAGTACTTC

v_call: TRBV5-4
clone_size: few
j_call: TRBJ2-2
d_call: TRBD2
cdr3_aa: CASSLGTSITGELFF
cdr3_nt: TGTGCCAGCAGCTTGGGGACTAGCATTACCGGGGAGCTGTTTTTT

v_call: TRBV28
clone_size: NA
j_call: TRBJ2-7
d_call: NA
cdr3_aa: CASNPIEGAPYEQYF
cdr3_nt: TGTGCCAGCAATCCTATTGAGGGCGCTCCCTACGAGCAGTACTTC

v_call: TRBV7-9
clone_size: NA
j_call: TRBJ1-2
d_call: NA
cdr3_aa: CASSQDGVYGYTF
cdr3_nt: TGTGCCAGCAGCCAAGACGGGGTCTATGGCTACACCTTC

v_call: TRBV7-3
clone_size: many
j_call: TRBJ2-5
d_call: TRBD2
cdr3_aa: CASSLGTSEETQYF
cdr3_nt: TGTGCCAGCAGCTTAGGGACTAGCGAAGAGACCCAGTACTTC

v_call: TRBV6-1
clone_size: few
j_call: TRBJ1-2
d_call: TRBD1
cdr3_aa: CASSEMEGAYGYTF
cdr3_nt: TGTGCCAGCAGTGAAATGGAGGGGGCCTATGGCTACACCTTC

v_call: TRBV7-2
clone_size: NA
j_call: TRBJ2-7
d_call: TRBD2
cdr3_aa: CASSLEGTSGTYEQYF
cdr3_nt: TGTGCCAGCAGCTTGGAGGGGACTAGCGGAACCTACGAGCAGTACTTC

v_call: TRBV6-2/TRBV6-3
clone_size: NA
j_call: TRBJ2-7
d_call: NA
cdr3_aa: CASSGERTISYEQYF
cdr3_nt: TGTGCCAGCAGTGGGGAGCGGACCATTTCCTACGAGCAGTACTTC

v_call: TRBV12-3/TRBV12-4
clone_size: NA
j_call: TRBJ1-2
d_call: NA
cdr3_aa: CASRRTDYGYTF
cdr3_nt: TGTGCCAGCAGGCGGACAGATTATGGCTACACCTTC

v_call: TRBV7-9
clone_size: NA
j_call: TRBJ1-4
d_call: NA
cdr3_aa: CASSSDRTRWEKLFF
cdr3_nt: TGTGCCAGCAGCTCCGACAGGACACGATGGGAAAAACTGTTTTTT

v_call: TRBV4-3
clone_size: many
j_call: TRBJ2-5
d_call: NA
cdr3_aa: CASSQDLRLEETQYF
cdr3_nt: TGCGCCAGCAGCCAAGATCTGAGACTGGAAGAGACCCAGTACTTC

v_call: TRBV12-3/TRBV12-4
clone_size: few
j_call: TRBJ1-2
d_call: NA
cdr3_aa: CASSNEQGSYGYTF
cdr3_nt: TGTGCCAGCAGTAATGAACAGGGAAGCTATGGCTACACCTTC

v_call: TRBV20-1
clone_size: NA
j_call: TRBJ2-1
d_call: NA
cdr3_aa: CSAESSRNEQFF
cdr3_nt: TGCAGTGCGGAGAGTTCGAGAAATGAGCAGTTCTTC

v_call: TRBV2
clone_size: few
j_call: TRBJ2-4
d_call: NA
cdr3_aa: CASSAQGGSKNIQYF
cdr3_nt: TGTGCCAGCAGCGCACAGGGCGGTTCCAAAAACATTCAGTACTTC

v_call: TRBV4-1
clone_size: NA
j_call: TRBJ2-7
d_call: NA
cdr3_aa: CASSQDPGGASSYEQYF
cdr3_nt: TGCGCCAGCAGCCAAGACCCTGGGGGGGCTTCGAGCTACGAGCAGTACTTC

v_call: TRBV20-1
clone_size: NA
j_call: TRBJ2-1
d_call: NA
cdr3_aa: CSATSLRSSYNEQFF
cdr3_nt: TGCAGTGCTACATCGTTGCGGAGCTCCTACAATGAGCAGTTCTTC

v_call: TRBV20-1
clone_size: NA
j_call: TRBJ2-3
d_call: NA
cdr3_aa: CSATGARESTDTQYF
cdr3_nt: TGCAGTGCCACGGGAGCTCGGGAGAGCACAGATACGCAGTATTTT

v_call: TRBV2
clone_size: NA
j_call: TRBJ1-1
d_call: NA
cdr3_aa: CASSPRMGNTEAFF
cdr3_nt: TGTGCCAGCAGCCCAAGGATGGGGAACACTGAAGCTTTCTTT

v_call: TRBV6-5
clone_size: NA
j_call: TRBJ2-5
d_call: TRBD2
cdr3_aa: CASSGLAIEETQYF
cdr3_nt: TGTGCCAGCAGTGGACTAGCGATAGAAGAGACCCAGTACTTC

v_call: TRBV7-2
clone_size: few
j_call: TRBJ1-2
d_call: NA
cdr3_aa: CASSQKLAGYGYTF
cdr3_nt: TGTGCCAGCAGCCAAAAGTTGGCGGGATATGGCTACACCTTC

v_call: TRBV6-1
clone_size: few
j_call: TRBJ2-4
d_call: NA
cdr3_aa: CASSDSQVTKNIQYF
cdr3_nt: TGTGCCAGCAGTGATTCCCAAGTCACCAAAAACATTCAGTACTTC

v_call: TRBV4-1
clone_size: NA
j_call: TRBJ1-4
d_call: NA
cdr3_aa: CASRHGQKNEKLLF
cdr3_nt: TGCGCCAGCAGGCATGGACAGAAGAATGAAAAACTGCTTTTT

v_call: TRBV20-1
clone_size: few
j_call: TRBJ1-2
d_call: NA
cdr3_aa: CSAREGGAIGYTF
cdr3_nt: TGCAGTGCTAGAGAGGGGGGGGCCATTGGCTACACCTTC

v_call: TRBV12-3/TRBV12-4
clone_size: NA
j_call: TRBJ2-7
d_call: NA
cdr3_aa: CASSLMGGEQYF
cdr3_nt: TGTGCCAGCAGTCTGATGGGCGGCGAGCAGTACTTC

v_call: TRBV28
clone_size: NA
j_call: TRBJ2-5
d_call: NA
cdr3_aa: CASSPGGRRETQYF
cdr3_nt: TGTGCCAGCAGCCCTGGGGGGCGTAGGGAGACCCAGTACTTC

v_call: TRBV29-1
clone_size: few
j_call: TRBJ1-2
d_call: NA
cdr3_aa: CSAGDPADYGYTF
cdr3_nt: TGCAGCGCCGGCGATCCAGCCGACTATGGCTACACCTTC

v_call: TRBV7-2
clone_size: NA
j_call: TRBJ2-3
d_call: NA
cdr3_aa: CASSHTLGTQYF
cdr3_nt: TGTGCCAGCAGCCATACCCTAGGTACGCAGTATTTT

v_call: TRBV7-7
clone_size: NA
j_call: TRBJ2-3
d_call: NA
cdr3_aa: CASSRGRTGADTQYF
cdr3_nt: TGTGCTAGCAGCCGTGGGAGGACTGGCGCAGATACGCAGTATTTT